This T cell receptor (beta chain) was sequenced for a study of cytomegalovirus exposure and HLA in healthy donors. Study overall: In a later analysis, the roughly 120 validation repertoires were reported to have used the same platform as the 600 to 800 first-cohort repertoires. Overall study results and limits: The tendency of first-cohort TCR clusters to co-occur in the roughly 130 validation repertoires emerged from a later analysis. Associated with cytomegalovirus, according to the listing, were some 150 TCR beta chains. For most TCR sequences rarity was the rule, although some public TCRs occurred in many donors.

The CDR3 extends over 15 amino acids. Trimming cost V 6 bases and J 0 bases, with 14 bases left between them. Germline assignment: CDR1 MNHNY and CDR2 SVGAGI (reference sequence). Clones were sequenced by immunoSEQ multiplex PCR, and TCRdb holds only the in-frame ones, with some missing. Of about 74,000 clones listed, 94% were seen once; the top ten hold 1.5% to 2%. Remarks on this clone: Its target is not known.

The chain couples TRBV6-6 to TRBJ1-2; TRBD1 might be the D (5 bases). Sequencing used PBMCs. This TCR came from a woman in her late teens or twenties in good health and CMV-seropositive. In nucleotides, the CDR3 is TGTGCCAGCAGGGAAGGAGGAGGGGCTAACTATGGCTACACCTTC. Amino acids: CASREGGGANYGYTF.